This TCR beta chain was captured in a study of blood T cell repertoires in COVID-19 (dated by TCRdb to the early 2020s). As for the study more broadly: Samples covering the acute and convalescent phases of COVID-19 were provided by collaborators in the United States, Italy and Spain. HLA class I and class II types, where available, came from metadata supplied by the sample provider rather than from assay-based typing. The sample metadata nearly always contained a de-identified subject ID, COVID-19 status, age in years and sex. The samples were drawn from the first 160 participants of the ongoing ImmuneRACE study and from 1,254 subjects provided by 6 global collaborators. The prospective study material was composed of cDNA or gDNA derived from T cells, B-cell-depleted T cells, or PBMCs. The repertoires were made available in a free public database intended to serve as a resource for research on the immune response to SARS-CoV-2. Deeply sampled blood TCRbeta repertoires from subjects exposed to, actively infected with, or recovered from COVID-19 were included in the dataset.

As for this clone: Its antigen has not been determined. One base away there is no much larger clone; base qualities are not given.

TCRbeta CDR3 regions were amplified from genomic DNA by means of the immunoSEQ Assay, a bias-controlled multiplex PCR. The source study handled its data this way. The number of nucleated cells in each sample was estimated from the amplification of reference gene primers within the assay. Sequence reads were collapsed and filtered to measure the absolute abundance of every unique TCRbeta CDR3 rearrangement. Productive Simpson clonality was computed per sample as the square root of Simpson's diversity index over productive rearrangements. TCRdb's version of the immuneACCESS table is confined to in-frame rearrangements and falls short of the full clone set. An unresolved V gene accounts for under half of the shortfall where checked; the remainder is of unknown origin. That table is the source of V, J and clone size, and D and trimming were worked out from the DNA. The sample yields about 310,000 clones; 75% to 90% were counted once. Roughly 5.3% of the sample belongs to the ten largest clones.

Here is what the overall study found, with its caveats: The amount of clinical and demographic metadata varied by source and participant and was provided uncurated.

Participants in the prospective study were aged roughly 18 to 90 years, lived in more than 20 United States geographic areas, and enrolled through a virtual design. To assign participants to cohorts, the prospective study relied on clinical history that participants themselves reported in a screening survey and a study questionnaire. Recovered participants in ImmuneRACE Cohort 3 were defined as having two consecutive negative NP/OP PCR tests, clearance from a healthcare professional, or resolution of symptoms. Mobile phlebotomists in the prospective study collected whole blood, serum and a nasopharyngeal or oropharyngeal swab from every participant. Additional blood draws and questionnaires over an approximately 2-month period could optionally be provided by prospective study participants. Blood samples from the prospective study were shipped frozen or at room temperature prior to DNA extraction.

The source material was PBMCs or T cells enriched from blood (not recorded which). This sequence was found in a man in his fifties or sixties who had recovered from COVID-19.

The nucleotides are TGTGCCAGCAGTTTCCGGGCGTGGGACAGGGGGCTATTAGCGGGGGCCAACGTCCTGACTTTC. Its coded protein is CASSFRAWDRGLLAGANVLTF. The sequence joins TRBV28 to TRBJ2-6, with 12 middle bases fitting TRBD1. From the germline V gene, CDR1 is MDHEN and CDR2 is SYDVKM. Measured from the cysteine to the phenylalanine, the CDR3 is 21 residues long. Only the CDR3 portion is preserved as DNA: 63 bases, with reading frame beginning at the first base. Clipping removes 3 bases from V and 4 bases from J, with 16 as the unmatched junction base count. Where the CDR3 stops, the reference TRBV28 and TRBJ2-6 genes take over; the full variable domain is DVKVTQSSRYLVKRTGEKVFLECVQDMDHENMFWYRQDPGLGLRLIYFSYDVKMKEKGDIPEGYSVSREKKERFSLILESASTNQTSMYLCASSFRAWDRGLLAGANVLTFGAGSRLTVL.